This note documents a single T cell receptor (beta chain) sequence. Its matching antigen is unknown. TCRdb re-called the RACE reads with MiXCR, one entry per CDR3 protein. Here the sample spans just over 350,000 distinct CDR3 sequences, just under 6.5% being singletons. The data derive from a study of human T cells and chemical hapten exposure. Overall study context: Throughout a study of approximately 24 weeks, patients underwent weekly scalp administration of diphenylcyclopropenone doses. Patients, predominantly female, presented with alopecia areata, totalis or universalis. General study points: TCRs above 1 in 1000 frequency stayed constant with DPC sensitization.

The time point: patch test 2, 6 weeks after DPC sensitization. Treatment denoted: therapeutic diphenylcyclopropenone sensitization with weekly scalp DPC. This material consisted of whole blood, taken in connection with sensitization to the hapten diphenylcyclopropenone (DPC). The TCR comes from a woman under 30 with alopecia areata. Some clones in this sample may be carry-over from other donors' samples.

The CDR3 coding sequence is TGTGCCAGCAGTCGATGGAGGGGGAGGGCCCAAGAGACCCAGTACTTC. Translated, it gives CASSRWRGRAQETQYF. J is TRBJ2-5 and V is TRBV3-1; perhaps TRBD2 as D (7 bases). The CDR3 runs 16 residues. V was pared by 6 bases and J by 1 base, with 18 bases between. The V gene's germline CDR1 is LGHDT and CDR2 YNNKEL (reference sequence).